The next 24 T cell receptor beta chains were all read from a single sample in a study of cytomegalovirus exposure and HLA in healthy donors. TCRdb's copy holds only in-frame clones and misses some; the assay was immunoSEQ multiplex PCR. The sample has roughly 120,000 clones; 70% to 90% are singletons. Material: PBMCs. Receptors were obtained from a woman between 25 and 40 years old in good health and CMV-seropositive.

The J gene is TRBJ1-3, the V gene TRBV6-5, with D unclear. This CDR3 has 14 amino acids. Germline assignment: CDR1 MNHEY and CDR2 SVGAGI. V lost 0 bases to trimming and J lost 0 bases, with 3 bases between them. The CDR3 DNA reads TGTGCCAGCAGTTACTCTAGCTCTGGAAACACCATATATTTT. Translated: CASSYSSSGNTIYF.

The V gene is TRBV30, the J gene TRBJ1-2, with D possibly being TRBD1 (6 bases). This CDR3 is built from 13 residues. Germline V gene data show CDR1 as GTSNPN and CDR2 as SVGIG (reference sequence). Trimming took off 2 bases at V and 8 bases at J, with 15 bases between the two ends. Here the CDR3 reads CAWSRQAFGGYTF. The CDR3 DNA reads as TGTGCCTGGAGTCGACAGGCCTTCGGGGGCTACACCTTC.

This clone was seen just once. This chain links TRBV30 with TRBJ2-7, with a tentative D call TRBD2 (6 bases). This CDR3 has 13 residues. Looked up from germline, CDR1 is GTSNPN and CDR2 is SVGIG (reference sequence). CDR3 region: CAGGAELPHEQYF. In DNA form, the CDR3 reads TGTGCAGGAGGGGCGGAACTCCCCCACGAGCAGTACTTC.

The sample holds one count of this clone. The CDR3 is CASSLQDRYGYTF. The CDR3 DNA follows: TGTGCCAGCAGCCTACAGGACCGCTATGGCTACACCTTC. The J gene is TRBJ1-2, the V gene TRBV7-9; perhaps TRBD1 as D (5 bases). The CDR3 sequence is 13 residues long. V was pared by 5 bases and J by 4 bases, with 11 bases between. Germline V gene lookup returns CDR1 SEHNR and CDR2 FQNEAQ (reference sequence).

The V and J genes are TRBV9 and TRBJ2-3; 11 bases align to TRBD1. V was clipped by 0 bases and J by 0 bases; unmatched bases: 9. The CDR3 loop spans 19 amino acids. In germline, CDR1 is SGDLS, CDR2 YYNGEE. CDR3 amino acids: CASSVALGTGGVSTDTQYF. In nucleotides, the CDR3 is TGTGCCAGCAGCGTAGCCCTTGGGACAGGGGGTGTGAGCACAGATACGCAGTATTTT.

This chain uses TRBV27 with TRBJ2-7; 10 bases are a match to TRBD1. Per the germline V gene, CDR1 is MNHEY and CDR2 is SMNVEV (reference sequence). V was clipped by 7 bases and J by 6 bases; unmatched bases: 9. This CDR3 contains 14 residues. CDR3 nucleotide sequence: TGTGCCAGCAATACGGGACAGGGGTCTGGCGAGCAGTACTTC. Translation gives CASNTGQGSGEQYF.

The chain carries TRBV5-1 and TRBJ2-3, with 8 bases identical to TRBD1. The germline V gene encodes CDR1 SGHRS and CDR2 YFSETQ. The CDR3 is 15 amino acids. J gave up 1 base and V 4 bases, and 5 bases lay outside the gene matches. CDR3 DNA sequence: TGCGCCAGCAGCCGGACAGGGAAAGGCACAGATACGCAGTATTTT. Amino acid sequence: CASSRTGKGTDTQYF. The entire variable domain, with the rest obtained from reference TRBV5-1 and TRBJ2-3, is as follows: KAGVTQTPRYLIKTRGQQVTLSCSPISGHRSVSWYQQTPGQGLQFLFEYFSETQRNKGNFPGRFSGRQFSNSRSEMNVSTLELGDSALYLCASSRTGKGTDTQYFGPGTRLTVL.

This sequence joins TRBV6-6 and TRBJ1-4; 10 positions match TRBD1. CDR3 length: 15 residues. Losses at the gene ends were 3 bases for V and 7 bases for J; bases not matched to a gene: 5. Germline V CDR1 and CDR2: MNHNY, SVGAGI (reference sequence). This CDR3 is CASSYHRDRGEKLFF. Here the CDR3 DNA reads TGTGCCAGCAGTTATCACCGGGACAGGGGTGAAAAACTGTTTTTT.

The CDR3 loop is CAGGLEKTDTQYF. CDR3 nucleotides: TGTGCCGGCGGACTAGAAAAGACAGATACGCAGTATTTT. This chain links TRBV2 with TRBJ2-3, with TRBD2 matching 7 bases. Germline loops: CDR1 SNHLY, CDR2 FYNNEI. The CDR3 extends over 13 amino acids. Trimming removed 11 bases from V and 3 bases from J; junction bases left unmatched: 8.

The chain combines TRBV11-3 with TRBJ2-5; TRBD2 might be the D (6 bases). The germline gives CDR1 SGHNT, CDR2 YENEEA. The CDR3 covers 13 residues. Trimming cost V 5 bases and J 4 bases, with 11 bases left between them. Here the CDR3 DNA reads TGTGCCAGCAGCACAAGCGGGCGAGAGACCCAGTACTTC. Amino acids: CASSTSGRETQYF.

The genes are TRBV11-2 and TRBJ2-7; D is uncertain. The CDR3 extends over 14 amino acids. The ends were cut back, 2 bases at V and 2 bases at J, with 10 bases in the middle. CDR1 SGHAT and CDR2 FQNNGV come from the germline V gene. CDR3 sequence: CASSLYGGTYEQYF. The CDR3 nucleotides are TGTGCCAGCAGCTTATACGGCGGAACCTACGAGCAGTACTTC.

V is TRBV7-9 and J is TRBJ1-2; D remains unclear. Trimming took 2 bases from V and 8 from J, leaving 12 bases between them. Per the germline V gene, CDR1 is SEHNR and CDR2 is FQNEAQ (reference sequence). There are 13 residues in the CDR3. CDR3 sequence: CASSLLRMKGYTF. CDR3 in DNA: TGTGCCAGCAGCTTACTGAGAATGAAGGGCTACACCTTC.

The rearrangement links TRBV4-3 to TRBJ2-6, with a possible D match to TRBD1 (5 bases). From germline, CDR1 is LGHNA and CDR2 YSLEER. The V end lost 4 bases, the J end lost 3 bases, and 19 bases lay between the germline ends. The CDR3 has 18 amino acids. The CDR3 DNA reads TGCGCCAGCAGCCGGAACCCCCAAGGGGCTGGTGGGGCCAACGTCCTGACTTTC. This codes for CASSRNPQGAGGANVLTF.

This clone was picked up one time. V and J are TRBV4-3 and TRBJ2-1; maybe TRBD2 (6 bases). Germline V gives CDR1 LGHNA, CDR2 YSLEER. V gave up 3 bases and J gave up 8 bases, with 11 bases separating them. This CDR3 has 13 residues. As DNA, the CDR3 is TGCGCCAGCAGCCATCAGCGGGCCGATGAGCAGTTCTTC. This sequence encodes CASSHQRADEQFF.

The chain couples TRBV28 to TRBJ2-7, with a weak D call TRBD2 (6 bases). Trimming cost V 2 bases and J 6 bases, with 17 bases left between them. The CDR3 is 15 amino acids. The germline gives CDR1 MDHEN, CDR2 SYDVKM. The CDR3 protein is CASSLPGGALGEQYF. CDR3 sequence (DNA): TGTGCCAGCAGTTTACCCGGAGGGGCCCTGGGCGAGCAGTACTTC.

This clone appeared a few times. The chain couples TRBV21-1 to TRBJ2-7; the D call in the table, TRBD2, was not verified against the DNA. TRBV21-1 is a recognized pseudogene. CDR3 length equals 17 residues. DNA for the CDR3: TGTGCCAGCAGCCCTCGACTCCGCGGAAACTCCCCGCTCGAGCAGTACTTC. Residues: CASSPRLRGNSPLEQYF.

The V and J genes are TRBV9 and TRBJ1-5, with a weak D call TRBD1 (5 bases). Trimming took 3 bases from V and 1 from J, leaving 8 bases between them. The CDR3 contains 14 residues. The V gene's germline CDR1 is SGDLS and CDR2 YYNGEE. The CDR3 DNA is TGTGCCAGCAGCGCGACAGACAGCAATCAGCCCCAGCATTTT. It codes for CASSATDSNQPQHF.

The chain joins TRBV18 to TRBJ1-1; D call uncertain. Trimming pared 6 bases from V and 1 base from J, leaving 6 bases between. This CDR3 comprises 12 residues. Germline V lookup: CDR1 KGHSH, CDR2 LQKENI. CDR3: CASSRGNTEAFF. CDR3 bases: TGTGCCAGCTCGCGGGGGAACACTGAAGCTTTCTTT.

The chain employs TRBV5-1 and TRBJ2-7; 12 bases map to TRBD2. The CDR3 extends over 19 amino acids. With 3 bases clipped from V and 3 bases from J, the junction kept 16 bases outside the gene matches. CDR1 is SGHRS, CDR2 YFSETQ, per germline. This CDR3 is CASSSPLAGGVQGRYEQYF. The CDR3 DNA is TGCGCCAGCAGCTCACCGCTAGCGGGGGGGGTACAGGGTCGCTACGAGCAGTACTTC.

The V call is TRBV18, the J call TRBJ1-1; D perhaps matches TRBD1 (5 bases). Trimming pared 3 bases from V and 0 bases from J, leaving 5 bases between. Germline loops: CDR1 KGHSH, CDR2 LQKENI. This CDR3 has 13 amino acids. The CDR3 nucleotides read TGTGCCAGCTCACCGACAGTGAACACTGAAGCTTTCTTT. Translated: CASSPTVNTEAFF.

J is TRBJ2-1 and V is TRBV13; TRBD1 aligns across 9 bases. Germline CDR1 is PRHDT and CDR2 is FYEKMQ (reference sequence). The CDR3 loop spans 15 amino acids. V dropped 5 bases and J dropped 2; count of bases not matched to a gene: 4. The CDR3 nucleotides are TGTGCCAGCAGCGCTCGACAGGGGGCCTACAATGAGCAGTTCTTC. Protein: CASSARQGAYNEQFF.

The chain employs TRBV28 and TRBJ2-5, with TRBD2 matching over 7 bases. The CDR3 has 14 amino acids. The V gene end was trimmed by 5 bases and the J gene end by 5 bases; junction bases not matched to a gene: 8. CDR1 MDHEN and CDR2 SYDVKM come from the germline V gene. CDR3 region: CASSLGGYGETQYF. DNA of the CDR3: TGTGCCAGCAGTCTCGGGGGGTATGGGGAGACCCAGTACTTC.

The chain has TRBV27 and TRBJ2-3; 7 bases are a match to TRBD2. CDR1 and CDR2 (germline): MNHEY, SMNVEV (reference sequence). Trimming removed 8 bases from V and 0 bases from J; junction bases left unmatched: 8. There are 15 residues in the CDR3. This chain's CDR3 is CASFLWRGSTDTQYF. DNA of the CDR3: TGTGCCAGCTTCCTATGGCGGGGGAGCACAGATACGCAGTATTTT.

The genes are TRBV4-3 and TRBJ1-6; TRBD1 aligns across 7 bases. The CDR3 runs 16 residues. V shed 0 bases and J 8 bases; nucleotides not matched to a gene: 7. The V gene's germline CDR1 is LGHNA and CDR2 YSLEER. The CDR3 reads CASSQDGGTADSPLHF. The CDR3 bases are TGCGCCAGCAGCCAAGATGGGGGGACAGCAGATTCACCCCTCCACTTT.